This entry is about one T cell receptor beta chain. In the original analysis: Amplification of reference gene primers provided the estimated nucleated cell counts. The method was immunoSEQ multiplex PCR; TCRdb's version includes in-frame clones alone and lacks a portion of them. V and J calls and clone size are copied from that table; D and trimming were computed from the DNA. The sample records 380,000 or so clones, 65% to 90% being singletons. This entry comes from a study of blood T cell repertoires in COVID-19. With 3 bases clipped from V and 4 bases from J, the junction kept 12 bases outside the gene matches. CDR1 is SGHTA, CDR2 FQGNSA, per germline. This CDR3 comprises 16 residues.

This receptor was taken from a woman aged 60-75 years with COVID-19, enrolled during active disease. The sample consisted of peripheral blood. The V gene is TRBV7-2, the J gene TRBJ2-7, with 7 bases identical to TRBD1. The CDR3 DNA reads TGTGCCAGCAGCTTCGGCGACAGGGTCTCTGAGTACGAGCAGTACTTC. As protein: CASSFGDRVSEYEQYF.